One sample yielded the 8 T cell receptor beta chains listed below, sequenced in a study of blood T cell repertoires in COVID-19. Repertoires were generated with immunoSEQ multiplex PCR, while TCRdb's copy carries only in-frame clones and drops some. The sample yields 200,000 to 250,000 clones, approximately 85% seen once. The sample comprised peripheral blood. Receptor source: a woman between 70 and 85 years old with COVID-19, enrolled during active disease.

The CDR3 sequence: CASSFDRGDEQFF. As DNA, the CDR3 is TGTGCCAGCAGCTTTGACAGGGGGGATGAGCAGTTCTTC. The V and J genes are TRBV7-3 and TRBJ2-1; 9 nucleotides match TRBD1. The CDR3 runs to 13 residues. The germline gives CDR1 SGHTA, CDR2 FQGTGA. The trim removed 3 bases at V and 8 bases at J, leaving 2 bases unmatched.

The chain joins TRBV20-1 to TRBJ1-1, with 7 bases matching TRBD1. Germline values: CDR1 DFQATT, CDR2 SNEGSKA (reference sequence). CDR3 length: 14 residues. V lost 3 bases and J lost 4; bases outside the gene matches: 8. The CDR3 spells CSASGTAWGTEAFF. CDR3 bases: TGCAGTGCTAGTGGGACAGCATGGGGCACTGAAGCTTTCTTT.

This clone was counted many times. The chain links TRBV12-2 to TRBJ2-7; the DNA was not used to check the table's D call, TRBD2. TRBV12-2 is tagged as a pseudogene. CDR3 length: 14 amino acids. The chain's CDR3 is CASRLRGSRYEQYF. The CDR3 DNA follows: TGTGCAAGTCGCTTACGGGGGTCACGCTACGAGCAGTACTTC.

The chain links TRBV5-5 to TRBJ2-1; 8 bases are a match to TRBD2. Unmatched junction bases numbered 4, after V lost 4 bases and J lost 4 bases. CDR3 length: 14 residues. Germline assignment: CDR1 SGHKS and CDR2 YYEKEE (reference sequence). The DNA for the CDR3 is TGTGCCAGCAGCCCCACTAGCGGATACAATGAGCAGTTCTTC. Translating it yields CASSPTSGYNEQFF.

The chain combines TRBV3-1 (or the pseudogene TRBV3-2) with TRBJ2-1; TRBD2 aligns across 10 bases. Germline-derived CDR1 and CDR2 are LGHDT and YNNKEL (reference sequence). V was pared by 4 bases and J by 7 bases, with 7 bases of the junction left unmatched. The length of the CDR3 is 15 residues. The chain's CDR3 is CASSPWTSGQNEQFF. In DNA form, the CDR3 reads TGTGCCAGCAGCCCTTGGACTAGCGGACAGAATGAGCAGTTCTTC.

The chain has TRBV13 and TRBJ2-7, with a weak D call TRBD1 (5 bases). Germline CDR1 PRHDT, CDR2 FYEKMQ (reference sequence). The CDR3 sequence is 15 residues long. The germline V and J ends were trimmed by 2 bases and 4 bases, with 15 bases remaining between them. CDR3 loop: CASSLRGIGPYEQYF. Here the CDR3 DNA reads TGTGCCAGCAGCTTAAGGGGAATAGGGCCTTACGAGCAGTACTTC. Together with reference TRBV13 and TRBJ2-7, the CDR3 gives the full variable domain: AAGVIQSPRHLIKEKRETATLKCYPIPRHDTVYWYQQGPGQDPQFLISFYEKMQSDKGSIPDRFSAQQFSDYHSELNMSSLELGDSALYFCASSLRGIGPYEQYFGPGTRLTVT.

The chain couples TRBV11-2 to TRBJ1-2, with TRBD1 identical over 7 bases. V dropped 3 bases and J dropped 6; count of bases not matched to a gene: 4. The CDR3 runs 13 residues. Germline loops: CDR1 SGHAT, CDR2 FQNNGV. The CDR3 loop is CASSLDRIDGYTF. In DNA, the CDR3 is TGTGCCAGCAGCTTGGACAGGATCGATGGCTACACCTTC.

The chain couples TRBV10-2 to TRBJ2-1, with 7 bases matching TRBD2. CDR3 length: 14 amino acids. The V gene end was trimmed by 6 bases and the J gene end by 5 bases; junction bases not matched to a gene: 7. Germline V gene lookup returns CDR1 WSHSY and CDR2 SAAADI. The CDR3 sequence is CASRREPNDNEQFF. The CDR3 nucleotides read TGCGCCAGCAGGCGGGAGCCGAACGACAATGAGCAGTTCTTC.